This passage covers 7 T cell receptor beta chains from one sample sequenced in a study of early T cells in non-severe SARS-CoV-2 infection. From the 5' RACE reads, TCRdb called clonotypes with MiXCR, one entry per CDR3 protein. The sample lists roughly 70,000 distinct CDR3 sequences, around 20% occurring once. The source was whole blood, collected at baseline. These receptors were collected from an adult who was a healthcare worker with PCR-confirmed SARS-CoV-2 infection or an uninfected control (not recorded which).

This rearrangement joins TRBV2 to TRBJ2-7, with TRBD2 matching over 7 bases. The germline V gene has CDR1 SNHLY and CDR2 FYNNEI. Trimming removed 0 bases from V and 0 bases from J; junction bases left unmatched: 5. This CDR3 has 16 amino acids. The CDR3 protein is CASSEAQRGLSYEQYF. Here the CDR3 DNA reads TGTGCCAGCAGTGAAGCCCAGCGGGGCCTCTCCTACGAGCAGTACTTC.

This clonotype was picked up many times. V gene TRBV29-1 combines with J gene TRBJ1-2, with 10 bases lining up with TRBD1. This CDR3 is built from 12 residues. Germline loops: CDR1 SQVTM, CDR2 ANQGSEA. Trimming cost V 5 bases and J 4 bases; bases outside gene matches: 1. This CDR3 is CSVRDRGYGYTF. The CDR3 region has the DNA TGCAGCGTTCGGGACAGGGGCTATGGCTACACCTTC.

This chain connects TRBV2 to TRBJ1-2, with D possibly matching TRBD1 (6 bases). Trimming took off 5 bases at V and 4 bases at J, with 11 bases between the two ends. Germline CDR1 SNHLY, CDR2 FYNNEI. This CDR3 contains 13 residues. CDR3 DNA sequence: TGTGCCAGCAGTACCCAAGGGGGCTATGGCTACACCTTC. This sequence encodes CASSTQGGYGYTF.

The chain combines TRBV12-3 or TRBV12-4 with TRBJ2-1; 10 nucleotides line up with TRBD1. The CDR3 spans 14 residues. Trimming took 5 bases from V and 10 from J; bases not matched to a gene: 8. The chain's CDR3 is CASSGDRGQWEQFF. The CDR3 region has the DNA TGTGCCAGCAGTGGAGACAGGGGGCAATGGGAGCAGTTCTTC.

The CDR3 spells CASRGTGVGEKLFF. The DNA for the CDR3 is TGTGCCAGCAGAGGGACAGGGGTTGGTGAAAAACTGTTTTTT. The chain is built from TRBV12-3 or TRBV12-4 and TRBJ1-4; 10 bases match TRBD1. The CDR3 is 14 residues long. V lost 6 bases, J lost 7 bases, and 5 bases stayed unmatched.

This clonotype appeared a few times. The genes are TRBV5-4 and TRBJ2-2; tentative D call: TRBD2 (6 bases). The length of the CDR3 is 15 residues. Germline assignment: CDR1 SGHNT and CDR2 YYREEE (reference sequence). The V end lost 2 bases, the J end lost 6 bases, and 14 bases lay between the germline ends. In DNA form, the CDR3 reads TGTGCCAGCAGCTTAAAGCAGGAGGGAGCCGGGGAGCTGTTTTTT. Encoded protein: CASSLKQEGAGELFF.

This clonotype appeared a few times. The chain links TRBV27 to TRBJ1-6; D unresolved. Trimming removed 10 bases from V and 7 bases from J, with 14 bases in between. The CDR3 covers 13 residues. In germline, CDR1 is MNHEY, CDR2 SMNVEV (reference sequence). CDR3 protein: CATSISGNSPLHF. In DNA form, the CDR3 reads TGTGCCACCTCGATCTCAGGAAATTCACCCCTCCACTTT.